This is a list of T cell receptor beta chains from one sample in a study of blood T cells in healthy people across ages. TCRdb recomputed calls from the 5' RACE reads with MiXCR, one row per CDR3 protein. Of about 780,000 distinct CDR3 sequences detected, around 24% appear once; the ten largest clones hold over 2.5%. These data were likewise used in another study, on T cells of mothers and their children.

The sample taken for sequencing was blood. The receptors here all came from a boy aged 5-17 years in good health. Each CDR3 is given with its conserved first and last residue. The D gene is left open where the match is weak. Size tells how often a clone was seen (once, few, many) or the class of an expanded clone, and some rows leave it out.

TGCGCCAGCAGCTTGGAGGACCCGCCGAAGATTAATCAGCCCCAGCATTTT | CASSLEDPPKINQPQHF | TRBJ1-5 | TRBV5-1 | 17 | NA | NA
TGTGCCTGGAGCTCTATCGGACAGGGGGTGCCGGGCACTGAAGCTTTCTTT | CAWSSIGQGVPGTEAFF | TRBJ1-1 | TRBV30 | 17 | TRBD1 | few
TGCAGTGCTAGACAGGGGGCTGGAGAGACCCAGTACTTC | CSARQGAGETQYF | TRBJ2-5 | TRBV20-1 | 13 | TRBD1 | few
TGTGCCAGCAGCCTTAGCGGGTGGGATACAGATACGCAGTATTTT | CASSLSGWDTDTQYF | TRBJ2-3 | TRBV3-1 | 15 | TRBD2 | NA
TGTGCCAGCAGTTACTCGATCCAACTTCCCCTAATAGCATATACGCAGTATTTT | CASSYSIQLPLIAYTQYF | TRBJ2-3 | TRBV6-5 | 18 | NA | NA
TGCAGCGTTGTAGCGGGGGTTAACAATGAGCAGTTCTTC | CSVVAGVNNEQFF | TRBJ2-1 | TRBV29-1 | 13 | TRBD2 | NA
TGTGCCATCAGTGTGGCAGGGGGAGAGACCCAGTACTTC | CAISVAGGETQYF | TRBJ2-5 | TRBV10-3 | 13 | TRBD1 | few
TGTGCCAGCAGCCAAGACTACGGAGGGAGCAATGAGCAGTTCTTC | CASSQDYGGSNEQFF | TRBJ2-1 | TRBV3-1 | 15 | NA | NA
TGTGCCAGTAGTATCCCCCAGGGGGGGTACAATGAGCAGTTCTTC | CASSIPQGGYNEQFF | TRBJ2-1 | TRBV19 | 15 | NA | NA
TGTGCCAGCAGCCAAGTTAGGGCAGGTTCCCTCTACAATCAGCCCCAGCATTTT | CASSQVRAGSLYNQPQHF | TRBJ1-5 | TRBV4-2 | 18 | NA | few
TGCGCCAGCAGCCAAGTACCGGGGGCAATTAACTATGGCTACACCTTC | CASSQVPGAINYGYTF | TRBJ1-2 | TRBV4-1 | 16 | NA | few
TGTGCCAGCAGTTTAAGGGTCGGCAGCTATGGCTACACCTTC | CASSLRVGSYGYTF | TRBJ1-2 | TRBV28 | 14 | NA | once
TGTGCCAGCAGTTTCCACGACAGGGGCTACGAGCAGTACTTC | CASSFHDRGYEQYF | TRBJ2-7 | TRBV28 | 14 | TRBD1 | NA
TGTGCCAGCAGCTCTGTGCTAGCGGGGGACCAAGAGACCCAGTACTTC | CASSSVLAGDQETQYF | TRBJ2-5 | TRBV5-8 | 16 | TRBD2 | few
TGTGCCAGCAGCTCAGGGGACGCTGAAGCTTTCTTT | CASSSGDAEAFF | TRBJ1-1 | TRBV9 | 12 | NA | NA
TGTGCCACCAGCACCCTGGGACAGTCCTACGAGCAGTACTTC | CATSTLGQSYEQYF | TRBJ2-7 | TRBV15 | 14 | TRBD1 | few
TGTGCCAGCAGCTTAGCCAGGCAGAATAATTCACCCCTCCACTTT | CASSLARQNNSPLHF | TRBJ1-6 | TRBV7-8 | 15 | NA | NA
TGCAGTGCTAAAAATGAGGAGACCCAGTACTTC | CSAKNEETQYF | TRBJ2-5 | TRBV20-1 | 11 | NA | few
TGTGCCACCAGTGATCCCACCCCGCCGGCTAGCGGAATACAAGAGACCCAGTACTTC | CATSDPTPPASGIQETQYF | TRBJ2-5 | TRBV24-1 | 19 | TRBD2 | NA
TGCAGTGCCGTAGCGGGGGTGGGAGAGACCCAGTACTTC | CSAVAGVGETQYF | TRBJ2-5 | TRBV20-1 | 13 | TRBD2 | NA
TGCGCCAGCAGCCAAGGTCTTTGGAGCAGTCAGCCCCAGCATTTT | CASSQGLWSSQPQHF | TRBJ1-5 | TRBV4-1 | 15 | NA | few
TGTGCCGCCAGTGGGTGGCAGGGAAGGGTGCAGTTCTTC | CAASGWQGRVQFF | TRBJ2-1 | TRBV24-1 | 13 | NA | NA
TGCGCCGCTAGACAGGACCCTAGTGGGGAGCAGTACTTC | CAARQDPSGEQYF | TRBJ2-7 | TRBV5-1 | 13 | NA | NA
TGTGCCAGCTCATCGTCGAGGGGGGTATCCGACTACGAGCAGTACTTC | CASSSSRGVSDYEQYF | TRBJ2-7 | TRBV18 | 16 | NA | NA
TGTGCCAGCAGTTTTGAGGGGCGCGTTGGCTACACCTTC | CASSFEGRVGYTF | TRBJ1-2 | TRBV12-3/TRBV12-4 | 13 | NA | NA
TGCAGCGCTGGACAGGTGACGGACTACGAGCAGTACTTC | CSAGQVTDYEQYF | TRBJ2-7 | TRBV29-1 | 13 | TRBD1 | NA
TGTGCCAGCAGCAAAGGGGGGGACCTCCCCGACACTGAAGCTTTCTTT | CASSKGGDLPDTEAFF | TRBJ1-1 | TRBV21-1 | 16 | NA | NA
TGTGCCAGCAGTTTACGAAAACAGGGGTACAAAAACATTCAGTACTTC | CASSLRKQGYKNIQYF | TRBJ2-4 | TRBV12-3/TRBV12-4 | 16 | TRBD1 | NA
TGTGCCACCAGCAGAGATCGGGGACAGGGGGCCTACAATGAGCAGTTCTTC | CATSRDRGQGAYNEQFF | TRBJ2-1 | TRBV15 | 17 | TRBD1 | few
TGTGCCACCAACAAGGATCCTAATTCACCCCTCCACTTT | CATNKDPNSPLHF | TRBJ1-6 | TRBV2 | 13 | NA | NA
TGTGCCAGCAGGTACCCCGCTAGCGGGGGGTCCTACGAGCAGTACTTC | CASRYPASGGSYEQYF | TRBJ2-7 | TRBV6-5 | 16 | TRBD2 | NA
TGCGCCAGCAGCCAAGGAAAGTTGTCCCTTTGGGAGACCCAGTACTTC | CASSQGKLSLWETQYF | TRBJ2-5 | TRBV4-1 | 16 | NA | NA
TGTGCCAGCAGCCAAGGACAGGCAGCAGATACGCAGTATTTT | CASSQGQAADTQYF | TRBJ2-3 | TRBV11-3 | 14 | TRBD1 | NA
TGTGCCAGCAGCTGGGGAAGCCCAGGGGAGACCCAGTACTTC | CASSWGSPGETQYF | TRBJ2-5 | TRBV6-1 | 14 | NA | NA
TGTGCCAGCTCACCCCCTGATCCCCTTACGCAGTATTTT | CASSPPDPLTQYF | TRBJ2-3 | TRBV18 | 13 | NA | NA
TGTGCCAGCTCACCGGCGACAGGGATAAACTATGGCTACACCTTC | CASSPATGINYGYTF | TRBJ1-2 | TRBV18 | 15 | TRBD1 | NA
TGTGCCAGCAGTGAAGCCCGACCGCCTTTATCAGCTTTCTTT | CASSEARPPLSAFF | TRBJ1-1 | TRBV6-1 | 14 | NA | few
TGTGCCACTTTAACAGGGGGCACTGAAGCTTTCTTT | CATLTGGTEAFF | TRBJ1-1 | TRBV19 | 12 | TRBD1 | NA
TGTGCCAGCACCGGGACAGGGGTCTACGAGCAGTACTTC | CASTGTGVYEQYF | TRBJ2-7 | TRBV5-5 | 13 | TRBD1 | NA
TGCGCCAGCAGCTTGCAGGGGGGCCTTTCCTACGAGCAGTACTTC | CASSLQGGLSYEQYF | TRBJ2-7 | TRBV7-3 | 15 | NA | few
TGTAGTGCAGGGCTAAAACTGGAAGAGACCCAGTACTTC | CSAGLKLEETQYF | TRBJ2-5 | TRBV20-1 | 13 | NA | NA
TGTGCCAGCAGCCTTAGCGGGGGGGCTGAGTTCTTC | CASSLSGGAEFF | TRBJ2-1 | TRBV12-3/TRBV12-4 | 12 | TRBD2 | NA
TGTGCCAGCAGCTTAGCCCAGGGAGGGGATCAAGAGACCCAGTACTTC | CASSLAQGGDQETQYF | TRBJ2-5 | TRBV7-9 | 16 | TRBD2 | NA
TGCAGTGCTGAGGGGATTTTTTTAACTAGCGGGAATACAGATACGCAGTATTTT | CSAEGIFLTSGNTDTQYF | TRBJ2-3 | TRBV20-1 | 18 | TRBD2 | NA
TGTGCCAGCAGCTTAGCGGGAGGACTAAGGGGGAACACTGAAGCTTTCTTT | CASSLAGGLRGNTEAFF | TRBJ1-1 | TRBV7-9 | 17 | NA | NA
TGTGCCAGCAGCCACCAACACCGAGGGAACACTGAAGCTTTCTTT | CASSHQHRGNTEAFF | TRBJ1-1 | TRBV14 | 15 | NA | few
TGCGCCAGCAGATACGGACGGAACACCGGGGAGCTGTTTTTT | CASRYGRNTGELFF | TRBJ2-2 | TRBV10-1 | 14 | NA | few
TGTGCCAGCAGTTTAAGGGGGAAGCAAGAGACCCAGTACTTC | CASSLRGKQETQYF | TRBJ2-5 | TRBV12-3/TRBV12-4 | 14 | NA | NA
TGCGCCAGCAGGCCGAGTGTGGGGCTTAATGGCTACGAGCAGTACTTC | CASRPSVGLNGYEQYF | TRBJ2-7 | TRBV5-1 | 16 | NA | NA
TGTGCCAGCTTCTCTGGCGGGACGGAGAGCTCCTACGAGCAGTACTTC | CASFSGGTESSYEQYF | TRBJ2-7 | TRBV27 | 16 | NA | NA
TGTGCCACCAGCAGAGACAGGGCGTTTAATGAGCAGTTCTTC | CATSRDRAFNEQFF | TRBJ2-1 | TRBV15 | 14 | NA | NA
TGCAGCGGCCTTTCAGGGACCCAAGAGACCCAGTACTTC | CSGLSGTQETQYF | TRBJ2-5 | TRBV29-1 | 13 | NA | NA
TGTGCCAGCAGCTTACAAGTAGTGGAGACCCAGTACTTC | CASSLQVVETQYF | TRBJ2-5 | TRBV11-2 | 13 | NA | few
TGCGCCAGCAGCTTCGACAGGGGGTACCTCTACGAGCAGTACTTC | CASSFDRGYLYEQYF | TRBJ2-7 | TRBV5-1 | 15 | TRBD1 | few